The entry below gives a single T cell receptor (beta chain) sequence along with its context. The CDR3 sequence is 16 residues long. Germline V lookup: CDR1 SGHDN, CDR2 FVKESK. V was shortened by 1 base and J by 11 bases, with 23 bases between the two germline ends. This specimen belongs to a study of blood T cell repertoires in COVID-19. The method was immunoSEQ multiplex PCR; TCRdb's version includes in-frame clones alone and lacks a portion of them. The sample lists about 190,000 clones, approximately 80% occurring once. The chain combines TRBV14 with TRBJ1-1, with unresolved D. The sample comprised PBMCs or T cells enriched from blood (not recorded which). This receptor was identified in a woman aged 55-75 years with acute COVID-19. This CDR3 reads CASSQARAPDRTTAFF. The DNA of the CDR3 is TGTGCCAGCAGCCAAGCGCGGGCTCCGGATCGAACAACGGCTTTCTTT.